This T cell receptor beta chain was captured by sequencing in a study of CD8+CD57+ T cells in acquired aplastic anemia. Overall study: Roughly 3.2 ug was the average amount of DNA from sorted CD4+ and CD8+ cells. Points from the study as a whole: Shared by patients and controls, 25 to 35 CD8+ CDR3s were abundant in patients.

A word on this clonotype: No antigen is known for it. This may arise from a read error, as a much more abundant clone is one base away.

TCR beta VDJ and CDR3 profiles were obtained from a genomic DNA template. TCRdb re-analysed the reads in MiXCR, keeping a single row per CDR3 protein. The sample records under 200,000 distinct CDR3 sequences, 35% to 55% being singletons. The material sequenced was sorted CD4+, CD8+, or CD8+CD57+ T cells (not recorded which) from PBMCs. The sequence came from a human donor in good health.

CDR3 bases: TGTGCCAGCAGCGTGACTAGCGGGAGGGCCCCGAGCGGGGAGCTGTTTTTT. This encodes CASSVTSGRAPSGELFF. The chain couples TRBV9 to TRBJ2-2; 14 nucleotides align to TRBD2. In germline, CDR1 is SGDLS, CDR2 YYNGEE. The CDR3 runs to 17 residues. V gave up 2 bases and J gave up 7 bases; unmatched junction bases: 7.